This T cell receptor (beta chain) was profiled in a study of cytomegalovirus exposure and HLA in healthy donors. About the research overall: It was reported in a later analysis that the same platform had been used for the 120 validation repertoires as for the roughly 670 first-cohort repertoires. General study points: Associated with cytomegalovirus, according to the listing, were some 180 TCR beta chains. The finding came from a later analysis; first-cohort TCR clusters tended to co-occur in the 95 to 150 validation repertoires.

This CDR3 is 15 amino acids long. Trimming shortened V by 5 bases and J by 2 bases, and 14 bases separated the two germline ends. Looked up from germline, CDR1 is SEHNR and CDR2 is FQNEAQ (reference sequence). Among the approximately 130 subjects of the validation cohort, separate from the roughly 600-subject first cohort, were the donors. Sequenced by immunoSEQ multiplex PCR; TCRdb stores in-frame clones only, minus some. Here the sample spans some 70,000 clones, around 89% being singletons. This clone is a singleton in its sample. No antigen is known for it. The sequenced material came from PBMCs. The genes are TRBV7-9 and TRBJ2-3; D is ambiguous. The receptor comes from a woman younger than 30 in good health and CMV-seronegative. The DNA for the CDR3 is TGTGCCAGCAGCCAGTTCCTGCGACACACAGATACGCAGTATTTT. Its translation: CASSQFLRHTDTQYF.